The 8 T cell receptor beta chains below come from one sample, sequenced in a study of blood T cell repertoires in COVID-19. This table comes from immunoSEQ multiplex PCR, and its TCRdb copy is limited to in-frame clones, with some not included. The data show about 170,000 clones, around 87% seen once. Material: peripheral blood. The receptors come from a man aged 18 to 30 with active or convalescent COVID-19.

J is TRBJ1-3 and V is TRBV6-5; D possibly corresponds to TRBD1 (5 bases). CDR1 is MNHEY and CDR2 is SVGAGI in the germline V gene. With 6 bases removed from V and 6 bases from J, the gap between germline ends came to 18 bases. The CDR3 sequence is 15 residues long. This CDR3 is CASSSHTGYANTIYF. CDR3 nucleotides: TGTGCCAGCAGCTCCCATACAGGCTATGCAAACACCATATATTTT.

V and J are TRBV27 and TRBJ1-5; tentatively, D is TRBD1 (6 bases). V lost 3 bases and J lost 3, with 9 bases in between. Per the germline V gene, CDR1 is MNHEY and CDR2 is SMNVEV (reference sequence). This CDR3 is built from 14 residues. CDR3: CASSLGGLNQPQHF. The CDR3 coding sequence is TGTGCCAGCAGTTTGGGGGGGCTCAATCAGCCCCAGCATTTT.

This chain connects TRBV7-9 to TRBJ2-7; 15 nucleotides align to TRBD2. V shed 3 bases, J shed 4 bases, and the junction held 4 bases outside the gene matches. This CDR3 comprises 16 residues. The germline V gene has CDR1 SEHNR and CDR2 FQNEAQ (reference sequence). CDR3 amino acids: CASSFRGLAGGYEQYF. CDR3 coding DNA: TGTGCCAGCAGCTTCCGGGGACTAGCGGGAGGTTACGAGCAGTACTTC.

The chain employs TRBV9 and TRBJ1-1; D is uncertain. The CDR3 has 12 residues. V was clipped by 3 bases and J by 7 bases, with 10 bases between them. The V gene's germline CDR1 is SGDLS and CDR2 YYNGEE. This CDR3 is CASSGIGGEAFF. The CDR3, as DNA: TGTGCCAGCAGCGGAATAGGAGGTGAAGCTTTCTTT.

V is TRBV7-2 and J is TRBJ2-1; 9 bases are a match to TRBD1. Germline values: CDR1 SGHTA, CDR2 FQGNSA. The V and J ends lost 5 bases and 6 bases, in that order; junction bases with no gene match: 11. The CDR3 runs to 16 residues. The CDR3 loop reads CASSPIQGALPNEQFF. The CDR3 coding sequence is TGTGCCAGCAGCCCGATACAGGGGGCGCTACCCAATGAGCAGTTCTTC.

This clone came up once. This sequence joins TRBV7-3 and TRBJ2-2; the D gene is possibly TRBD2 (6 bases). The CDR3 totals 12 residues. Trimming took 5 bases from V and 8 from J, leaving 9 bases between them. Germline V gene lookup returns CDR1 SGHTA and CDR2 FQGTGA. The CDR3 DNA follows: TGTGCCAGCAGCCGCGCGGGAGGGGAGCTGTTTTTT. Its translation: CASSRAGGELFF.

This rearrangement joins TRBV11-3 to TRBJ2-7; possible D gene TRBD2, 6 bases. V lost 7 bases to trimming and J lost 1 base, with 20 bases between them. CDR1 SGHNT and CDR2 YENEEA come from the germline V gene. The CDR3 spans 16 residues. CDR3 loop: CASTRGRERGSYEQYF. CDR3 DNA: TGTGCCAGCACCCGGGGCCGGGAGAGGGGATCCTACGAGCAGTACTTC.

This clone was seen a few times. DNA for the CDR3: TGCGCCAGCAGCCAAGATCCGTTGAGGACACGACGGATGAACACTGAAGCTTTCTTT. Amino acid sequence: CASSQDPLRTRRMNTEAFF. The chain couples TRBV4-1 to TRBJ1-1, with a tentative D call TRBD1 (5 bases). V dropped 0 bases and J dropped 0 bases, with 20 bases sitting between them. The CDR3 has 19 residues. The germline CDR1 and CDR2 sequences are MGHRA and YSYEKL.